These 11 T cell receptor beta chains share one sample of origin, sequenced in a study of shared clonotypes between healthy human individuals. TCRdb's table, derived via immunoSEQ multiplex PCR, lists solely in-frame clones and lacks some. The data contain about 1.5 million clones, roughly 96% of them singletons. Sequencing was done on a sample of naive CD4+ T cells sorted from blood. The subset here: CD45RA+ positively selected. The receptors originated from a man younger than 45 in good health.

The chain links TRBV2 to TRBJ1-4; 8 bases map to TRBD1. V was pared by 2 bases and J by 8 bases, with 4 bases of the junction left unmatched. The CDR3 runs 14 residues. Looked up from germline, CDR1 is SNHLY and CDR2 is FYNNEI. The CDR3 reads CASSETGGSEKLFF. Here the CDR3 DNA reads TGTGCCAGCAGTGAAACAGGGGGTAGCGAAAAACTGTTTTTT. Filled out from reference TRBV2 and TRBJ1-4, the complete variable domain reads EPEVTQTPSHQVTQMGQEVILRCVPISNHLYFYWYRQILGQKVEFLVSFYNNEISEKSEIFDDQFSVERPDGSNFTLKIRSTKLEDSAMYFCASSETGGSEKLFFGSGTQLSVL.

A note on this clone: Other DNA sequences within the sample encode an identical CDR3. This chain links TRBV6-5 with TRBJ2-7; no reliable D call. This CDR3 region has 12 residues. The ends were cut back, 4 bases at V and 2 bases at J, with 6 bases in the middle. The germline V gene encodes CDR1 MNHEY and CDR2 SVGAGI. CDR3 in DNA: TGTGCCAGCAGTTCGACCGCCTACGAGCAGTACTTC. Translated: CASSSTAYEQYF.

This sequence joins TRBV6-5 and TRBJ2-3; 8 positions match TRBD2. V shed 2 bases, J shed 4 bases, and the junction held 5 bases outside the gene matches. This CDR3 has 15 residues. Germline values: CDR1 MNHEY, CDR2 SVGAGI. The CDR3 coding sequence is TGTGCCAGCAGTTACCCGGGAGGGAGCGCAGATACGCAGTATTTT. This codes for CASSYPGGSADTQYF.

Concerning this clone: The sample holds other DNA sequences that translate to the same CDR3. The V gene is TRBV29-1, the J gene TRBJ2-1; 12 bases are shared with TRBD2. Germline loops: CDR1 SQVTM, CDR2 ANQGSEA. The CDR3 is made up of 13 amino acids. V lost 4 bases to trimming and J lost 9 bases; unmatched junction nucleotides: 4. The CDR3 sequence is CSVGLAGVGEQFF. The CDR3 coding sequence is TGCAGCGTTGGACTAGCGGGAGTAGGTGAGCAGTTCTTC.

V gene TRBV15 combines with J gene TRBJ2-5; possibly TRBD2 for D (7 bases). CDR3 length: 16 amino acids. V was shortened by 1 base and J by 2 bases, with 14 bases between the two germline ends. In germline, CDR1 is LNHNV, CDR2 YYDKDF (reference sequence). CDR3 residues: CATSRVHGGAQETQYF. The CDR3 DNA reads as TGTGCCACCAGCAGAGTTCATGGGGGGGCGCAAGAGACCCAGTACTTC.

CDR3 amino acids: CASSLGQQSATNEKLFF. For the CDR3, the DNA is TGCGCCAGCAGCTTGGGACAGCAGTCTGCAACTAATGAAAAACTGTTTTTT. The chain combines TRBV5-1 with TRBJ1-4; perhaps TRBD1 as D (5 bases). Germline loops: CDR1 SGHRS, CDR2 YFSETQ. The V and J ends lost 0 bases and 0 bases respectively, with 12 bases between them. The CDR3 contains 17 residues.

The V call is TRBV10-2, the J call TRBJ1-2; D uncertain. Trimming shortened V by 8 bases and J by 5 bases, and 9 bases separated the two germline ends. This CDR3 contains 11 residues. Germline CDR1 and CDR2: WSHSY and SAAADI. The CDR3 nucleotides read TGCGCCAGCTTTTCCGGGTATGGCTACACCTTC. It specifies CASFSGYGYTF.

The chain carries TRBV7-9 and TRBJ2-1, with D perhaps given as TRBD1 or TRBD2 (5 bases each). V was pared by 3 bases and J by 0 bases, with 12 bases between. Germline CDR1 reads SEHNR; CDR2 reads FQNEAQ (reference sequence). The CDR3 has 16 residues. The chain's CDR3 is CASSFSVRGSYNEQFF. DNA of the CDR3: TGTGCCAGCAGCTTCTCAGTGAGGGGCTCCTACAATGAGCAGTTCTTC.

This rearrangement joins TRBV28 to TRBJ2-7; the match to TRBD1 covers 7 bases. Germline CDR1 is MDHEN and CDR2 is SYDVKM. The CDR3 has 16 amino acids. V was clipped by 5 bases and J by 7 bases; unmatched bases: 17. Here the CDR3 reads CASSTFDRVKGEEQYF. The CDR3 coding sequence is TGTGCCAGCAGTACCTTCGACAGGGTTAAAGGGGAAGAGCAGTACTTC.

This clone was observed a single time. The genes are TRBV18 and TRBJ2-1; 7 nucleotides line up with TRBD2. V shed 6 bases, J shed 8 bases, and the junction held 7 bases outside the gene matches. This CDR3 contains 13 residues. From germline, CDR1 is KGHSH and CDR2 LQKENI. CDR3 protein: CASSPGGTDEQFF. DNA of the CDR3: TGTGCCAGCTCCCCGGGGGGTACTGATGAGCAGTTCTTC. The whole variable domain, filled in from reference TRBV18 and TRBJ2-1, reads NAGVMQNPRHLVRRRGQEARLRCSPMKGHSHVYWYRQLPEEGLKFMVYLQKENIIDESGMPKERFSAEFPKEGPSILRIQQVVRGDSAAYFCASSPGGTDEQFFGPGTRLTVL.

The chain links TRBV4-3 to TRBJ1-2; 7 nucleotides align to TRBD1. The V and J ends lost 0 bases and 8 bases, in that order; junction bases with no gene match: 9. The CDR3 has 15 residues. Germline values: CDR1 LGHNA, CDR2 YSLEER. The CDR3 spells CASSQDSEGARGYTF. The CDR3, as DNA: TGCGCCAGCAGCCAAGATAGCGAGGGGGCTAGGGGCTACACCTTC.